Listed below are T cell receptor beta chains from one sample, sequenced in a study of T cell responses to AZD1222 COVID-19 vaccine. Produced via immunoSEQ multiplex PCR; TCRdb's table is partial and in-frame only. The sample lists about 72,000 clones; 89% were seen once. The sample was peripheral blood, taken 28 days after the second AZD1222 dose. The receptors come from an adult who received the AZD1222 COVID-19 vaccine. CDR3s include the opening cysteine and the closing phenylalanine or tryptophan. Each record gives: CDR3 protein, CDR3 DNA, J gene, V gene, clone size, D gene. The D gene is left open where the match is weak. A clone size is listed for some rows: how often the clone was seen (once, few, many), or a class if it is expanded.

CDR3: CASSLDRYEQYF; DNA: TGTGCCAGCAGTTTGGACCGATACGAGCAGTACTTC; J: TRBJ2-7; V: TRBV28; size: .; D: .
CDR3: CASNPWTGGNQPQHF; DNA: TGTGCCAGTAACCCGTGGACGGGGGGAAATCAGCCCCAGCATTTT; J: TRBJ1-5; V: TRBV19; size: few; D: .
CDR3: CASSQGGTGGPTGELFF; DNA: TGTGCCAGCAGCCAAGGGGGAACAGGGGGCCCCACCGGGGAGCTGTTTTTT; J: TRBJ2-2; V: TRBV3-1/TRBV3-2; size: .; D: TRBD1
CDR3: CASSLGQRQETQYF; DNA: TGTGCCAGCAGCTTAGGACAGCGACAAGAGACCCAGTACTTC; J: TRBJ2-5; V: TRBV5-4; size: .; D: .
CDR3: CASSDNRANTGELFF; DNA: TGTGCCAGCAGCGACAACAGGGCGAACACCGGGGAGCTGTTTTTT; J: TRBJ2-2; V: TRBV7-9; size: .; D: .
CDR3: CASSTSGQQPQHF; DNA: TGTGCCAGCAGCACCTCCGGGCAACAGCCCCAGCATTTT; J: TRBJ1-5; V: TRBV11-2; size: .; D: .
CDR3: CASSVRWENNEQFF; DNA: TGTGCCAGCAGCGTAAGGTGGGAGAACAATGAGCAGTTCTTC; J: TRBJ2-1; V: TRBV9; size: .; D: .
CDR3: CASSQERTAFNYGYTF; DNA: TGCGCCAGCAGCCAAGAGAGGACAGCCTTTAACTATGGCTACACCTTC; J: TRBJ1-2; V: TRBV4-1; size: .; D: .
CDR3: CASSLAGGGAYNEQFF; DNA: TGTGCCAGCAGCTTAGCAGGCGGGGGAGCCTACAATGAGCAGTTCTTC; J: TRBJ2-1; V: TRBV7-2; size: .; D: TRBD2
CDR3: CASSPTSGKDEQYF; DNA: TGTGCCAGCAGCCCAACTAGCGGGAAGGACGAGCAGTACTTC; J: TRBJ2-7; V: TRBV5-5; size: once; D: TRBD2
CDR3: CASSPPRSTNEKLFF; DNA: TGTGCCAGCAGCCCCCCCAGGTCAACTAATGAAAAACTGTTTTTT; J: TRBJ1-4; V: TRBV4-2; size: once; D: .
CDR3: CASRLLGGFTNEKLFF; DNA: TGTGCCAGCAGACTTCTGGGGGGTTTTACTAATGAAAAACTGTTTTTT; J: TRBJ1-4; V: TRBV11-2; size: .; D: .
CDR3: CASSLALGKLFF; DNA: TGTGCCAGCAGTTTAGCGCTAGGAAAACTGTTTTTT; J: TRBJ1-4; V: TRBV12-3/TRBV12-4; size: .; D: .
CDR3: CASSPPGTGGGEQYF; DNA: TGTGCCAGCTCACCACCGGGGACAGGGGGCGGTGAGCAGTACTTC; J: TRBJ2-7; V: TRBV18; size: once; D: TRBD1
CDR3: CASTIGYSSNEQFF; DNA: TGTGCCAGCACAATCGGGTACTCCAGCAATGAGCAGTTCTTC; J: TRBJ2-1; V: TRBV28; size: .; D: .
CDR3: CAISGSAQNTEAFF; DNA: TGTGCCATCAGTGGTAGTGCCCAGAACACTGAAGCTTTCTTT; J: TRBJ1-1; V: TRBV10-3; size: .; D: .